This T cell receptor beta chain was captured by sequencing in a study of siplizumab effects on memory and regulatory T cells. The CDR3 runs to 16 residues. CDR1 is SGHTA, CDR2 FQGNSA, per germline. The V gene end was trimmed by 1 base and the J gene end by 5 bases; junction bases not matched to a gene: 11. Assay: immunoSEQ multiplex PCR; the TCRdb copy retains only in-frame clones and omits some. The table shows some 88,000 clones, with about nine tenths occurring only once. Study-level points and caveats: Most alloreactive clones went unmapped to unstimulated subsets; only a minor fraction mapped.

Remarks on this clone: Antigen specificity is unknown.

This clonotype was obtained from a human donor in good health. What was sequenced was CD4+ T cells sorted from blood. The chain couples TRBV7-2 to TRBJ2-7; the match to TRBD2 covers 7 bases. The CDR3 region has the DNA TGTGCCAGCAGCTTAGAGGTCCTAGCGGTCGTAAACGAGCAGTACTTC. This gives the protein CASSLEVLAVVNEQYF.